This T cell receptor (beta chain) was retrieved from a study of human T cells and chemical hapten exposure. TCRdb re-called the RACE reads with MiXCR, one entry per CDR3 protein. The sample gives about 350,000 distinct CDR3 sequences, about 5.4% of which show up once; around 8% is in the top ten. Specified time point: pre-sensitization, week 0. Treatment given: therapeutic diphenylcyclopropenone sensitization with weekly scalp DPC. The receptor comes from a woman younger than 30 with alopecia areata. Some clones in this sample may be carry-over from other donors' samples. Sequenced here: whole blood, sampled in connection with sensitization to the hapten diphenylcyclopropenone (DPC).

This chain's CDR3 is CATSDPGGYSGELFF. CDR3 in DNA: TGTGCCACCAGTGATCCAGGGGGTTACTCCGGGGAGCTGTTTTTT. The gene calls are TRBV24-1 and TRBJ2-2; 7 positions agree with TRBD1. The trim removed 3 bases at V and 6 bases at J, leaving 6 bases unmatched. This CDR3 spans 15 amino acids. Germline-derived CDR1 and CDR2 are KGHDR and SFDVKD.